This T cell receptor (beta chain) comes out of a study of CD8+CD57+ T cells in acquired aplastic anemia. About the research overall: Sorted CD4+ and CD8+ cells yielded DNA averaging about 3.2 ug.

Broader study findings: Statistical testing detected no significant gap in CD8+ Simpson's diversity between patients and controls. Researchers report that twenty-nine CD8+ CDR3 sequences appeared in both patients and controls.

Genomic DNA served as template for TCR beta VDJ and CDR3 profiling. Via MiXCR, TCRdb re-called the reads, giving one row per CDR3 protein. The repertoire consists of approximately 220,000 distinct CDR3 sequences, with around 46% occurring once and the leading ten covering 6.5% to 10%. About this clonotype itself: Its antigen is unidentified.

Previously, flow cytometry had revealed CD8+CD57+ cell expansion in the patients chosen for sequencing. When blood sampling took place, the patients had received no therapy. This clonotype originated in a human donor with aplastic anemia. Specimen: sorted CD4+, CD8+, or CD8+CD57+ T cells (not recorded which) from PBMCs.

This CDR3 reads CASSSTPTAEAFF. CDR3 bases: TGTGCCAGCAGCTCAACCCCGACAGCTGAAGCTTTCTTT. The chain combines TRBV7-2 with TRBJ1-1; D is perhaps TRBD1 (5 bases). The V gene lost 4 bases and the J gene lost 6 bases, with 12 bases spanning the gap. This CDR3 spans 13 amino acids. CDR1 and CDR2 (germline): SGHTA, FQGNSA. Supplemented by reference TRBV7-2 and TRBJ1-1, the full variable domain reads GAGVSQSPSNKVTEKGKDVELRCDPISGHTALYWYRQSLGQGLEFLIYFQGNSAPDKSGLPSDRFSAERTGGSVSTLTIQRTQQEDSAVYLCASSSTPTAEAFFGQGTRLTVV.